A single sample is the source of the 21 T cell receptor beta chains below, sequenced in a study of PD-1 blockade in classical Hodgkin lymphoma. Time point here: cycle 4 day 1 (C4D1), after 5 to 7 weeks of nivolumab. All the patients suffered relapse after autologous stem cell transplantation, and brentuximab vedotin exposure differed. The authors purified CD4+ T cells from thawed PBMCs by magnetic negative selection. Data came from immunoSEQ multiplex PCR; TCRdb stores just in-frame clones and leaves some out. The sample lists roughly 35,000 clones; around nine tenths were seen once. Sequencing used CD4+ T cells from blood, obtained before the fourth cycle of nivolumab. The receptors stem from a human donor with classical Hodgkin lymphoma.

The CDR3: CASSVGLADSYEQYF. The CDR3 DNA follows: TGTGCCAGCAGTGTGGGACTAGCGGACTCCTACGAGCAGTACTTC. The chain recombines TRBV6-1 with TRBJ2-7; 11 bases match TRBD2. The CDR3 covers 15 residues. V shed 4 bases and J 0 bases; nucleotides not matched to a gene: 2. CDR1 and CDR2 (germline): MNHNS, SASEGT.

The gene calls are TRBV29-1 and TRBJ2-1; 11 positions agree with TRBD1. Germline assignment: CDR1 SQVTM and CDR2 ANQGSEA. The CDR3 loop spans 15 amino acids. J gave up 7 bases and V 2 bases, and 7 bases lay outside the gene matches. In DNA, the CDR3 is TGCAGCGTTGAACGTTCAGGACAGGGGGCGAATGAGCAGTTCTTC. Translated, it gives CSVERSGQGANEQFF.

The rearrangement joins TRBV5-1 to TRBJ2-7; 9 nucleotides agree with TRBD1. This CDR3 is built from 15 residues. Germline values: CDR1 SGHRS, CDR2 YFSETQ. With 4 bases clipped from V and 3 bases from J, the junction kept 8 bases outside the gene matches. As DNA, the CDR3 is TGCGCCAGCAGCCCAGAAACAGGGGGCTACTACGAGCAGTACTTC. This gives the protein CASSPETGGYYEQYF.

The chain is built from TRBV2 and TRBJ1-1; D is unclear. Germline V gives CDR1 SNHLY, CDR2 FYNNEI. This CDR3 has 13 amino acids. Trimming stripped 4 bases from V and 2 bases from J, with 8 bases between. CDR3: CASSVRENTEAFF. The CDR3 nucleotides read TGTGCCAGCAGTGTTCGGGAAAACACTGAAGCTTTCTTT. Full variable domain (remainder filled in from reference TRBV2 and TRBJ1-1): EPEVTQTPSHQVTQMGQEVILRCVPISNHLYFYWYRQILGQKVEFLVSFYNNEISEKSEIFDDQFSVERPDGSNFTLKIRSTKLEDSAMYFCASSVRENTEAFFGQGTRLTVV.

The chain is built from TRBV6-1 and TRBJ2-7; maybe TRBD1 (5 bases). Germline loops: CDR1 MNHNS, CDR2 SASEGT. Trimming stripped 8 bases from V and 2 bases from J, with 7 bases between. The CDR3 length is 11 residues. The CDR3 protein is CASLDTYEQYF. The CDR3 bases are TGTGCCAGCTTGGACACCTACGAGCAGTACTTC.

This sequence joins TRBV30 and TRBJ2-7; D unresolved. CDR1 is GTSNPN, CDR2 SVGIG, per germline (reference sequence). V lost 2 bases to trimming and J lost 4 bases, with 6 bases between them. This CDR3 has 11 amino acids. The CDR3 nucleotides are TGTGCCTGGAGTATCCTTTACGAGCAGTACTTC. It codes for CAWSILYEQYF.

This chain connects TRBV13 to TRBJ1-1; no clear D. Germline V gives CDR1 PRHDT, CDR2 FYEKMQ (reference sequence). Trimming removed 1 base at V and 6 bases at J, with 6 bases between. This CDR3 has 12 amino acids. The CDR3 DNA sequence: TGTGCCAGCAGCTTAGAGCGGTCTGAAGCTTTCTTT. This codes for CASSLERSEAFF.

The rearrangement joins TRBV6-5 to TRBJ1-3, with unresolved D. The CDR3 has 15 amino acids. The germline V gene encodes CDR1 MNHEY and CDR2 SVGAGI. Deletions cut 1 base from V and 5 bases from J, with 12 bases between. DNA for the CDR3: TGTGCCAGCAGTTACTACCCTGAGAGTCGAAACACCATATATTTT. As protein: CASSYYPESRNTIYF.

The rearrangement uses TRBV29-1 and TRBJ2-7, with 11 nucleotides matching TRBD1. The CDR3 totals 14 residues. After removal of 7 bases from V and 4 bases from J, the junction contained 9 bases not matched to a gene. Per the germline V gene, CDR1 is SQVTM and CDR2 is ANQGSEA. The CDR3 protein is CSAGTGGATYEQYF. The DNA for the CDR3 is TGCAGCGCTGGGACAGGGGGTGCGACATACGAGCAGTACTTC.

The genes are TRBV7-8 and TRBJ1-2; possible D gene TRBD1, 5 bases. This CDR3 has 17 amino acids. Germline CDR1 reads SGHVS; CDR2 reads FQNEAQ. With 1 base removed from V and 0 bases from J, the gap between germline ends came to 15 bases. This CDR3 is CASSLGGGYLSNYGYTF. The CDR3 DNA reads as TGTGCCAGCAGCTTAGGCGGGGGGTACCTCTCTAACTATGGCTACACCTTC.

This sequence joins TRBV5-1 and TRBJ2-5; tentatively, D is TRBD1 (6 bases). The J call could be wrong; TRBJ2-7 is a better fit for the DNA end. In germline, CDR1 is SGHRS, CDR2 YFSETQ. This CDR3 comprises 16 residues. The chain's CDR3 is CASSPEPDRSSYEQYF. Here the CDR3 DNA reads TGCGCCAGCAGCCCGGAACCCGACAGGAGCTCCTACGAGCAGTACTTC.

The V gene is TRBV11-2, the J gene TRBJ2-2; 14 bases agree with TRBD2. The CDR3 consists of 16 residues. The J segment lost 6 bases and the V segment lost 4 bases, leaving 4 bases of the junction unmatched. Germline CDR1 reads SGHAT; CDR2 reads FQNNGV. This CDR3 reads CASSWGLAGVAGELFF. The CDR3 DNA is TGTGCCAGCAGCTGGGGACTAGCGGGAGTGGCCGGGGAGCTGTTTTTT.

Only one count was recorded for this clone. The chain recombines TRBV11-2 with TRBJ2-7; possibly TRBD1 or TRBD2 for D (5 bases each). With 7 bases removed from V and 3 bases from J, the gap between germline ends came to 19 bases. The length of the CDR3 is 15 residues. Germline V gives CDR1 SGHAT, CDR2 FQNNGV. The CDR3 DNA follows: TGTGCCAGCACCCCTTTGGGGGTAAGCTACTACGAGCAGTACTTC. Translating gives CASTPLGVSYYEQYF.

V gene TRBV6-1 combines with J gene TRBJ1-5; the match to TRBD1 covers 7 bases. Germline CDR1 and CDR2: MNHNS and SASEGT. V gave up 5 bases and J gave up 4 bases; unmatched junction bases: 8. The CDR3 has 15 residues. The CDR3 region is CASSNIGQANQPQHF. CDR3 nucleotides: TGTGCCAGCAGTAATATAGGACAGGCTAATCAGCCCCAGCATTTT.

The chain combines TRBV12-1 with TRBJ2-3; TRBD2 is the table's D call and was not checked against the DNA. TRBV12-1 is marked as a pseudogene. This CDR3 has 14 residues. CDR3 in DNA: TGTGCCAGCAGCTATGGGACTACCACAGATACGCAGTATTTT. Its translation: CASSYGTTTDTQYF.

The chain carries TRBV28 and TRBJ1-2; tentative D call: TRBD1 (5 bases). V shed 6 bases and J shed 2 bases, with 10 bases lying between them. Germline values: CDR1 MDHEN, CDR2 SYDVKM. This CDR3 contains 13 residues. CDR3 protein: CASSQDKNYGYTF. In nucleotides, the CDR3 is TGTGCCAGCAGCCAGGACAAGAACTATGGCTACACCTTC.

The CDR3 protein is CASTPSWDRDYGYTF. CDR3 DNA sequence: TGTGCCAGCACCCCTTCCTGGGACCGCGATTATGGCTACACCTTC. The chain has TRBV6-4 and TRBJ1-2; tentatively, D is TRBD1 (5 bases). The ends were cut back, 7 bases at V and 5 bases at J, with 20 bases in the middle. This CDR3 spans 15 amino acids. Looked up from germline, CDR1 is MRHNA and CDR2 is SNTAGT.

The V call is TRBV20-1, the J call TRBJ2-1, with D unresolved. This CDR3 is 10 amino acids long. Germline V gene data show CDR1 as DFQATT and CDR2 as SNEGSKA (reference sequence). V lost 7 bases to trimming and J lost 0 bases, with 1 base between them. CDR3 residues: CSGSYNEQFF. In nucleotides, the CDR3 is TGCAGTGGCTCCTACAATGAGCAGTTCTTC.

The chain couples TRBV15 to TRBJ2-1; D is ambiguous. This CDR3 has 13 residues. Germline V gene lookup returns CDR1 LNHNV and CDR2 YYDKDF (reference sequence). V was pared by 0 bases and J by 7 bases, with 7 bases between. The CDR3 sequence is CATSRDLGNEQFF. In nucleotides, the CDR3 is TGTGCCACCAGCAGAGATCTGGGGAATGAGCAGTTCTTC.

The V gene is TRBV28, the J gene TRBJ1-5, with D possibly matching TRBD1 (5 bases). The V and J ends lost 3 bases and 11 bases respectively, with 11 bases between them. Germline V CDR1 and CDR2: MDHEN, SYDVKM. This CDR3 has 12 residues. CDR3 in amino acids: CASSLGTSAQHF. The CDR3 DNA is TGTGCCAGCAGTTTGGGGACGTCGGCCCAGCATTTT.

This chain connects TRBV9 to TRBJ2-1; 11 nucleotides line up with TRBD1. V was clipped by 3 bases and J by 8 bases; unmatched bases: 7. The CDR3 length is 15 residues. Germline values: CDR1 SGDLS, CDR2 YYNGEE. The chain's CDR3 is CASSGRTGGTDEQFF. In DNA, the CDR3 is TGTGCCAGCAGCGGGAGGACAGGGGGCACGGATGAGCAGTTCTTC.